This T cell receptor (beta chain) was obtained from a study of CD8+ T cells in alopecia areata. From germline, CDR1 is SGHTA and CDR2 FQGNSA. This CDR3 region has 14 residues. The investigators collected lesional scalp punch biopsies and peripheral blood from alopecia areata patients. PBMCs served as the source from which CD4+ and CD8+ T cells were sorted. Following RNA extraction, reverse transcription yielded cDNA that acted as the sequencing template. Sequencing used immunoSEQ multiplex PCR; TCRdb keeps in-frame clones, though not all of them. The profile shows roughly 130,000 clones, roughly 58% of them singletons. Regarding this clone: Germline is not matched at one junction end, which may reflect a read error.

The genes are TRBV7-2 and TRBJ2-7; no reliable D call. The sequence derives from a human donor with alopecia areata. Material: CD4+ T cells sorted from blood, obtained at week 0. Here the CDR3 reads CASSLATKNYGQYF. Written as DNA, the CDR3 is TGTGCCAGCAGCTTGGCGACGAAAAACTACGGGCAGTACTTC.